This TCR beta chain was sequenced for a study of cytomegalovirus exposure and HLA in healthy donors. The V and J ends lost 0 bases and 4 bases respectively, with 5 bases between them. Germline V CDR1 and CDR2: KGHSH, LQKENI. This CDR3 is built from 13 residues. Sequencing used immunoSEQ multiplex PCR; TCRdb keeps in-frame clones, though not all of them. Among 350,000 or so clones, 86% were seen once, and the ten largest hold around 0.8%. Details on this clone: Its antigen is unknown.

Study-level results: CMV antigen specificity of three CMV-associated chains was confirmed in vitro. Some TCR beta chains (roughly 150 of them) were listed as cytomegalovirus-associated.

The receptor's source is a woman under 30 in good health and CMV-seronegative. This chain joins TRBV18 and TRBJ2-3, with TRBD1 as a possible D gene (5 bases). Source material: PBMCs. CDR3 amino acids: CASSPPGPDTQYF. CDR3 bases: TGTGCCAGCTCACCACCGGGGCCAGATACGCAGTATTTT.